These 22 T cell receptor beta chains were all obtained from the same sample, sequenced in a study of blood T cell repertoires in COVID-19. Assay: immunoSEQ multiplex PCR; the TCRdb copy retains only in-frame clones and omits some. The table shows about 46,000 clones, with about 86% occurring only once. Material for sequencing was peripheral blood. Receptor source: a man aged 80 or over with active COVID-19.

This clone has more than one count but fewer than ten. V gene TRBV18 combines with J gene TRBJ2-1; D possibly corresponds to TRBD2 (5 bases). The germline gives CDR1 KGHSH, CDR2 LQKENI. The CDR3 has 13 residues. V lost 4 bases, J lost 6 bases, and 10 bases lay in between. Here the CDR3 reads CASSQLEGNEQFF. The DNA for the CDR3 is TGTGCCAGCTCACAATTAGAGGGCAATGAGCAGTTCTTC.

This sequence joins TRBV3-1 (or the pseudogene TRBV3-2) and TRBJ2-1, with 10 bases aligning to TRBD2. V shed 0 bases, J shed 2 bases, and the junction held 1 base outside the gene matches. The germline gives CDR1 LGHDT, CDR2 YNNKEL (reference sequence). The CDR3 is 16 amino acids. As DNA, the CDR3 is TGTGCCAGCAGCCAAGAACTAGCGGGGACCTACAATGAGCAGTTCTTC. Translation gives CASSQELAGTYNEQFF.

The V gene is TRBV11-2, the J gene TRBJ1-6; D gene ambiguous. Germline V lookup: CDR1 SGHAT, CDR2 FQNNGV. This CDR3 region has 15 residues. V was clipped by 5 bases and J by 6 bases, with 14 bases between them. CDR3 coding DNA: TGTGCCAGCAGCGCCCGACCGGAGGGTAATTCACCCCTCCACTTT. This gives the protein CASSARPEGNSPLHF.

The gene calls are TRBV10-3 and TRBJ2-3; no firm D call. Germline CDR1 ENHRY, CDR2 SYGVKD. Trimming left V 0 bases short and J 14 bases short, with 12 bases between. The CDR3 is 12 amino acids. As DNA, the CDR3 is TGTGCCATCAGTGAGTCGAGTACGACTGCGTATTTT. Translating gives CAISESSTTAYF.

The chain recombines TRBV5-4 with TRBJ2-7; D is unclear. Germline lookup yields CDR1 SGHNT and CDR2 YYREEE (reference sequence). Between the trimmed V and J ends, which lost 4 bases and 3 bases, there was a span of 8 bases. The CDR3 has 12 residues. Here the CDR3 reads CASSTENYEQYF. Here the CDR3 DNA reads TGTGCCAGCAGCACAGAGAACTACGAGCAGTACTTC.

The chain recombines TRBV19 with TRBJ2-5, with 7 bases aligning to TRBD2. Germline CDR1 and CDR2: LNHDA and SQIVND (reference sequence). The CDR3 contains 16 residues. V shed 0 bases, J shed 5 bases, and the junction held 9 bases outside the gene matches. The CDR3 region is CASSIDGGRASETQYF. The CDR3 DNA sequence: TGTGCCAGTAGTATAGATGGGGGGAGGGCCTCGGAGACCCAGTACTTC.

The J gene is TRBJ2-1, the V gene TRBV18; 8 positions agree with TRBD2. The germline gives CDR1 KGHSH, CDR2 LQKENI. V shed 2 bases, J shed 7 bases, and the junction held 7 bases outside the gene matches. This CDR3 is 15 amino acids long. DNA for the CDR3: TGTGCCAGCTCACCAGGAGCGGGAGCTCAAAATGAGCAGTTCTTC. Protein product: CASSPGAGAQNEQFF.

This clone was recorded a few times. V gene TRBV5-6 combines with J gene TRBJ2-6; 9 bases are a match to TRBD1. The J segment lost 8 bases and the V segment lost 3 bases, leaving 6 bases of the junction unmatched. Per germline, CDR1 SGHDT and CDR2 YYEEEE. There are 15 residues in the CDR3. CDR3 loop: CASSSGTGTSNVLTF. CDR3 nucleotides: TGTGCCAGCAGCTCCGGGACAGGGACTTCCAACGTCCTGACTTTC.

The chain employs TRBV15 and TRBJ2-7; D is perhaps TRBD1 (6 bases). Germline V lookup: CDR1 LNHNV, CDR2 YYDKDF (reference sequence). V was shortened by 1 base and J by 2 bases, with 12 bases between the two germline ends. CDR3 length: 15 amino acids. CDR3 amino acids: CATSRGTGSPYEQYF. Here the CDR3 DNA reads TGTGCCACCAGCAGAGGAACAGGGAGTCCCTACGAGCAGTACTTC.

This rearrangement joins TRBV7-7 to TRBJ2-7; 9 bases line up with TRBD2. Germline V gene sequence: CDR1 SSHAT, CDR2 FNYEAQ (reference sequence). V lost 5 bases and J lost 3; bases outside the gene matches: 8. The CDR3 is made up of 15 amino acids. DNA for the CDR3: TGTGCCAGCAGCCGCCGGGGCGGGAGGGACTACGAGCAGTACTTC. It translates to CASSRRGGRDYEQYF.

CDR3 in DNA: TGTGCCAGCTCACCACAGGGACAGAACTACGAGCAGTACTTC. It encodes CASSPQGQNYEQYF. This rearrangement joins TRBV18 to TRBJ2-7, with TRBD1 identical over 7 bases. This CDR3 has 14 residues. In germline, CDR1 is KGHSH, CDR2 LQKENI. V was pared by 1 base and J by 3 bases, with 3 bases of the junction left unmatched.

J is TRBJ2-2 and V is TRBV5-1; the D gene is possibly TRBD2 (6 bases). CDR1 and CDR2 from the germline V gene are SGHRS and YFSETQ. CDR3 size: 16 residues. With 4 bases removed from V and 6 bases from J, the gap between germline ends came to 19 bases. CDR3 in DNA: TGCGCCAGCAGCAATCGGGACTCCCTTTACCCCGGGGAGCTGTTTTTT. Amino acids: CASSNRDSLYPGELFF.

The CDR3 reads CASSQERETQYF. As DNA, the CDR3 is TGTGCCAGCAGCCAAGAGAGGGAGACCCAGTACTTC. The chain has TRBV7-2 and TRBJ2-5, with D unclear. CDR3 length: 12 amino acids. The V gene's germline CDR1 is SGHTA and CDR2 FQGNSA. V was clipped by 5 bases and J by 5 bases, with 9 bases between them.

The chain uses TRBV7-2 and TRBJ2-7; 13 bases agree with TRBD2. J lost 2 bases, V lost 0 bases, and 4 bases had no gene match. Germline loops: CDR1 SGHTA, CDR2 FQGNSA. This CDR3 region has 17 residues. DNA of the CDR3: TGTGCCAGCAGCTTAGCAGGGACTAGCGGGACCCCCTACGAGCAGTACTTC. The encoded protein is CASSLAGTSGTPYEQYF. The full variable domain, completed using reference TRBV7-2 and TRBJ2-7, is GAGVSQSPSNKVTEKGKDVELRCDPISGHTALYWYRQSLGQGLEFLIYFQGNSAPDKSGLPSDRFSAERTGGSVSTLTIQRTQQEDSAVYLCASSLAGTSGTPYEQYFGPGTRLTVT.

The chain joins TRBV28 to TRBJ1-4; a weak D match, TRBD1 (5 bases). Germline CDR1 and CDR2: MDHEN and SYDVKM. V was cut by 1 base and J by 8 bases, with 23 bases left in between. This CDR3 region has 18 residues. The CDR3 loop is CASSLSPFLGEGMEKLFF. DNA of the CDR3: TGTGCCAGCAGTTTATCCCCCTTTTTGGGGGAGGGGATGGAAAAACTGTTTTTT.

This clone has just one count. The chain employs TRBV18 and TRBJ2-3, with 8 bases matching TRBD1. Germline V gives CDR1 KGHSH, CDR2 LQKENI. V trimming: 3 bases; J trimming: 4 bases; junction bases outside the gene matches: 9. The CDR3 covers 16 residues. CDR3 sequence: CASSPRTGNGPDTQYF. The CDR3 DNA follows: TGTGCCAGCTCACCTAGGACAGGGAACGGCCCAGATACGCAGTATTTT.

This chain connects TRBV10-3 to TRBJ2-7; the D gene is possibly TRBD1 (6 bases). Germline CDR1 reads ENHRY; CDR2 reads SYGVKD. The CDR3 extends over 15 amino acids. V was shortened by 3 bases and J by 2 bases, with 14 bases between the two germline ends. CDR3 protein: CAISDATGSPYEQYF. CDR3 nucleotide sequence: TGTGCCATCAGTGACGCGACAGGCTCCCCCTACGAGCAGTACTTC.

The chain carries TRBV30 and TRBJ2-7, with D possibly being TRBD1 (7 bases). CDR1 and CDR2 from the germline V gene are GTSNPN and SVGIG (reference sequence). V was shortened by 1 base and J by 4 bases, with 14 bases between the two germline ends. This CDR3 is 14 amino acids long. As DNA, the CDR3 is TGTGCCTGGAGTGGCGGGACACAGGGGTACGAGCAGTACTTC. Amino acid sequence: CAWSGGTQGYEQYF.

This clone came up once. The gene calls are TRBV6-2 or TRBV6-3 and TRBJ2-6; D may be TRBD2 (5 bases). V was shortened by 6 bases and J by 2 bases, with 14 bases between the two germline ends. Germline loops: CDR1 MNHEY, CDR2 SVGEGT. The CDR3 spans 16 residues. CDR3: CASSPRGSPGANVLTF. CDR3 nucleotide sequence: TGTGCCAGCAGCCCCCGGGGATCCCCTGGGGCCAACGTCCTGACTTTC.

With regard to this clone: An end of the junction differs from the germline gene, which may be a read error. V usage is TRBV13 and J usage is TRBJ2-2; D may be TRBD2 (6 bases). This CDR3 has 15 amino acids. Per germline, CDR1 PRHDT and CDR2 FYEKMQ (reference sequence). This CDR3 reads CASSLGGADTGELFF. DNA for the CDR3: TGTGCCAGCAGCCTAGGAGGGGCGGACACCGGGGAGCTGTTTTTT.

CDR3 nucleotide sequence: TGCGCCAGCAGCCAAGACCAGGGAACTTATCAGCCCCAGCATTTT. This gives the protein CASSQDQGTYQPQHF. The genes are TRBV4-1 and TRBJ1-5; D perhaps matches TRBD1 (5 bases). Looked up from germline, CDR1 is MGHRA and CDR2 is YSYEKL. V was cut by 0 bases and J by 5 bases, with 11 bases left in between. The CDR3 loop spans 15 amino acids.

The count of this clone is one. The chain combines TRBV12-3 or TRBV12-4 with TRBJ1-2; D call uncertain. The V end was cut by 5 bases, the J end by 4 bases, with 5 bases between. This CDR3 comprises 11 residues. The CDR3, as DNA: TGTGCCAGCAGTATCGGCTATGGCTACACCTTC. Protein sequence: CASSIGYGYTF.